What follows are 30 T cell receptor beta chains derived from one specimen sequenced in a study of CD8 T cells in ankylosing spondylitis. TCRdb passed the 5' RACE reads through MiXCR, listing each CDR3 protein once. The sample shows around 150,000 distinct CDR3 sequences, about 7.3% of them seen only once. Sequenced input: blood, either unsorted or a sorted T cell fraction (not recorded which). The source of these receptors is a female donor with ankylosing spondylitis or in good health (not recorded which).

This clonotype came up many times. Its ends do not fully match the called genes, so a read error is possible. The rearrangement uses TRBV7-7 and TRBJ2-2, with 8 bases fitting TRBD2. Germline assignment: CDR1 SSHAT and CDR2 FNYEAQ (reference sequence). CDR3 length equals 15 residues. This CDR3 reads CASSSLNSGAGELFF. The CDR3 nucleotides read TGTGCTAGCAGCTCTTTAAATAGCGGGGCCGGGGAGCTGTTTTTT.

This clonotype was observed at least ten times. The J gene is TRBJ2-5, the V gene TRBV12-3 or TRBV12-4; TRBD1 might be the D (6 bases). The CDR3 contains 13 residues. Trimming took off 3 bases at V and 10 bases at J, with 15 bases between the two ends. The CDR3 coding sequence is TGTGCCAGCAGTTTCCTTAGGGGGATGGACCAGTACTTC. This gives the protein CASSFLRGMDQYF.

This clonotype was counted ten times or more. The V call is TRBV12-3 or TRBV12-4, the J call TRBJ1-1; the D is unclear. V was clipped by 4 bases and J by 1 base, with 13 bases between them. There are 15 residues in the CDR3. CDR3 sequence reads: CASSSYTPANTEAFF. CDR3 nucleotide sequence: TGTGCCAGCAGTTCGTACACCCCGGCGAACACTGAAGCTTTCTTT.

This clonotype was recorded many times. This chain connects TRBV20-1 to TRBJ1-2; D remains unclear. CDR3 length: 13 amino acids. Germline V CDR1 and CDR2: DFQATT, SNEGSKA (reference sequence). The V end lost 6 bases, the J end lost 8 bases, and 19 bases lay between the germline ends. CDR3 sequence reads: CSALDVAGRGYTF. The CDR3 bases are TGCAGTGCATTGGACGTAGCCGGGAGAGGCTACACCTTC.

This clonotype was found many times. This chain uses TRBV5-1 with TRBJ1-1; D remains unclear. V was pared by 1 base and J by 0 bases, with 10 bases between. Germline V lookup: CDR1 SGHRS, CDR2 YFSETQ. This CDR3 has 15 residues. The CDR3 loop reads CASSLNPVMNTEAFF. CDR3 sequence (DNA): TGCGCCAGCAGCTTGAATCCAGTTATGAACACTGAAGCTTTCTTT.

Many counts were recorded for this clonotype. CDR3 amino acids: CASSRLNSNQPQHF. CDR3 nucleotides: TGTGCCAGCAGTCGACTGAATAGCAATCAGCCCCAGCATTTT. The chain joins TRBV6-1 to TRBJ1-5; the D is unclear. Trimming shortened V by 5 bases and J by 0 bases, and 8 bases separated the two germline ends. This CDR3 contains 14 residues. Per the germline V gene, CDR1 is MNHNS and CDR2 is SASEGT.

This clonotype was observed at least ten times. The chain carries TRBV3-1 and TRBJ2-5; D not resolved. V shed 4 bases and J shed 5 bases, with 11 bases lying between them. The CDR3 runs 13 residues. Germline-derived CDR1 and CDR2 are LGHDT and YNNKEL (reference sequence). The CDR3 nucleotides are TGTGCCAGCAGCCGAAGTAGGCTGGAGACCCAGTACTTC. Encoded protein: CASSRSRLETQYF.

This clonotype came up many times. V is TRBV5-1 and J is TRBJ2-7, with TRBD1 as a possible D gene (6 bases). CDR1 SGHRS and CDR2 YFSETQ come from the germline V gene. The CDR3 is 11 amino acids. V dropped 4 bases and J dropped 7 bases, with 9 bases sitting between them. Here the CDR3 reads CASSQDREQYF. CDR3 bases: TGCGCCAGCAGCCAGGACAGAGAGCAGTACTTC. The variable domain in full, with the rest retrieved from reference TRBV5-1 and TRBJ2-7, is KAGVTQTPRYLIKTRGQQVTLSCSPISGHRSVSWYQQTPGQGLQFLFEYFSETQRNKGNFPGRFSGRQFSNSRSEMNVSTLELGDSALYLCASSQDREQYFGPGTRLTVT.

This clonotype was recorded many times. This chain joins TRBV12-3 or TRBV12-4 and TRBJ2-7, with 9 bases that match TRBD1. The CDR3 is made up of 14 amino acids. J was trimmed by 10 bases and V by 5 bases; bases with no gene match: 12. The CDR3 DNA follows: TGTGCCAGCAGTCTGACCGGGACAGGGAGGGAACAGTACTTC. It translates to CASSLTGTGREQYF.

There are many counts of this clonotype. The gene calls are TRBV9 and TRBJ1-4; D gene uncertain. Germline values: CDR1 SGDLS, CDR2 YYNGEE. The CDR3 spans 16 residues. Trimming pared 3 bases from V and 0 bases from J, leaving 12 bases between. The CDR3 region has the DNA TGTGCCAGCAGCGGCTGGACGGGGACAACTAATGAAAAACTGTTTTTT. It translates to CASSGWTGTTNEKLFF.

This clonotype was seen repeatedly, ten times or more. This chain links TRBV7-2 with TRBJ2-2, with D possibly called TRBD1 or TRBD2 (7 bases each). The V gene's germline CDR1 is SGHTA and CDR2 FQGNSA. CDR3 length: 15 amino acids. V shed 4 bases and J shed 4 bases, with 13 bases lying between them. CDR3 protein: CASSSGGAGTGELFF. Written as DNA, the CDR3 is TGTGCCAGCAGCTCAGGGGGGGCTGGCACCGGGGAGCTGTTTTTT.

This clonotype was seen ten or more times. The chain joins TRBV12-3 or TRBV12-4 to TRBJ1-6; D is perhaps TRBD1 (5 bases). The CDR3 is 15 amino acids. Trimming took off 3 bases at V and 7 bases at J, with 13 bases between the two ends. The CDR3 is CASSLSGGGNSPLHF. CDR3 bases: TGTGCCAGCAGTTTGTCCGGGGGGGGGAATTCACCCCTCCACTTT.

This clonotype was counted many times. The J gene is TRBJ1-4, the V gene TRBV5-1, with D possibly matching TRBD1 (6 bases). V gave up 6 bases and J gave up 1 base, with 16 bases separating them. The V gene's germline CDR1 is SGHRS and CDR2 YFSETQ. This CDR3 region has 16 residues. CDR3 region: CASKEWEGGTNEKLFF. Here the CDR3 DNA reads TGCGCCAGCAAGGAGTGGGAAGGGGGAACTAATGAAAAACTGTTTTTT.

The chain is built from TRBV7-9 and TRBJ2-7, with D possibly TRBD1 on 5 matching bases. Germline assignment: CDR1 SEHNR and CDR2 FQNEAQ (reference sequence). This CDR3 is built from 16 residues. V was clipped by 2 bases and J by 1 base, with 15 bases between them. CDR3: CASSLYRGARSYEQYF. The CDR3 nucleotides read TGTGCCAGCAGCTTATACCGTGGGGCCCGATCCTACGAGCAGTACTTC.

Ten or more counts support this clonotype. The chain joins TRBV6-1 to TRBJ1-2, with TRBD1 matching over 7 bases. The CDR3 has 14 residues. V lost 6 bases to trimming and J lost 4 bases; unmatched junction nucleotides: 8. Germline V gene sequence: CDR1 MNHNS, CDR2 SASEGT. This CDR3 is CASSADDRAYGYTF. For the CDR3, the DNA is TGTGCCAGCAGCGCCGACGACAGGGCCTATGGCTACACCTTC.

This clonotype was counted ten times or more. V is TRBV5-1 and J is TRBJ1-5, with D possibly matching TRBD1 (5 bases). The CDR3 is 15 amino acids. V dropped 0 bases and J dropped 6 bases, with 13 bases sitting between them. Germline CDR1 is SGHRS and CDR2 is YFSETQ. Here the CDR3 reads CASSLEGSGSQPQHF. CDR3 sequence (DNA): TGCGCCAGCAGCTTGGAGGGGTCGGGGAGTCAGCCCCAGCATTTT.

This clonotype was observed at least ten times. V and J are TRBV14 and TRBJ2-7; D is unclear. Germline CDR1 reads SGHDN; CDR2 reads FVKESK. The CDR3 sequence is 13 residues long. V lost 0 bases, J lost 6 bases, and 9 bases lay in between. CDR3 amino acids: CASSQDRSAEQYF. Here the CDR3 DNA reads TGTGCCAGCAGCCAAGATCGGAGTGCCGAGCAGTACTTC.

The table lists this clonotype with many counts. The rearrangement links TRBV7-2 to TRBJ2-1, with a possible D match to TRBD2 (7 bases). CDR1 is SGHTA, CDR2 FQGNSA, per germline. The CDR3 loop spans 14 amino acids. Trimming removed 4 bases from V and 12 bases from J, with 19 bases in between. CDR3: CASSSPRGQLGQFF. The CDR3 nucleotides are TGTGCCAGCAGCTCCCCGCGGGGGCAATTGGGGCAGTTCTTC.

In its sample, this clonotype was seen many times. The chain combines TRBV6-1 with TRBJ2-2; 8 nucleotides agree with TRBD1. Germline-derived CDR1 and CDR2 are MNHNS and SASEGT. CDR3 length: 13 amino acids. The J segment lost 6 bases and the V segment lost 7 bases, leaving 4 bases of the junction unmatched. The CDR3 loop reads CASTDRGAGELFF. CDR3 nucleotides: TGTGCCAGCACTGACAGGGGTGCCGGGGAGCTGTTTTTT.

Many counts were recorded for this clonotype. The chain combines TRBV5-1 with TRBJ2-7; possibly TRBD1 or TRBD2 for D (6 bases each). The CDR3 length is 16 residues. CDR1 and CDR2 (germline): SGHRS, YFSETQ. V lost 7 bases and J lost 0, with 20 bases in between. This CDR3 is CASGGSGDTYSYEQYF. CDR3 DNA: TGCGCCAGCGGGGGGAGTGGGGACACTTACTCCTACGAGCAGTACTTC.

The chain joins TRBV21-1 to TRBJ2-1; no DNA check was done on the table's D call, TRBD2. TRBV21-1 is tagged as a pseudogene. This CDR3 has 18 amino acids. In DNA, the CDR3 is TGTGCCAGCAGCAAAGTGAGCACTAGCGGGGAACTCAGGAATGAGCAGTTCTTC. This translates into CASSKVSTSGELRNEQFF.

In its sample, this clonotype was seen many times. The chain couples TRBV9 to TRBJ2-7; a possible D gene is TRBD2 (7 bases). CDR1 and CDR2 from the germline V gene are SGDLS and YYNGEE. This CDR3 contains 14 residues. V was shortened by 1 base and J by 4 bases, with 12 bases between the two germline ends. The CDR3 coding sequence is TGTGCCAGCAGCGTAAAGGGGGAGGGGTACGAGCAGTACTTC. Amino acid sequence: CASSVKGEGYEQYF.

This clonotype was seen many times. The chain links TRBV29-1 to TRBJ1-2, with D uncertain. Trimming left V 7 bases short and J 4 bases short, with 13 bases between. This CDR3 has 12 amino acids. The germline V gene encodes CDR1 SQVTM and CDR2 ANQGSEA. CDR3 coding DNA: TGCAGCGCCGAAGACGCTTTCTATGGCTACACCTTC. Amino acids: CSAEDAFYGYTF.

This clonotype was counted many times. The chain joins TRBV28 to TRBJ1-6, with D hard to call. Germline loops: CDR1 MDHEN, CDR2 SYDVKM. V was shortened by 5 bases and J by 6 bases, with 11 bases between the two germline ends. The CDR3 consists of 14 residues. The CDR3 sequence: CASSPASPNSPLHF. For the CDR3, the DNA is TGTGCCAGCAGTCCGGCATCCCCTAATTCACCCCTCCACTTT.

The J gene is TRBJ1-2, the V gene TRBV29-1; D unclear. V shed 4 bases and J shed 0 bases, with 9 bases lying between them. The germline CDR1 and CDR2 sequences are SQVTM and ANQGSEA. This CDR3 is 13 amino acids long. The CDR3 spells CSVGGRSNYGYTF. In nucleotides, the CDR3 is TGCAGCGTTGGTGGGAGATCTAACTATGGCTACACCTTC. Full variable domain (remainder filled in from reference TRBV29-1 and TRBJ1-2): SAVISQKPSRDICQRGTSLTIQCQVDSQVTMMFWYRQQPGQSLTLIATANQGSEATYESGFVIDKFPISRPNLTFSTLTVSNMSPEDSSIYLCSVGGRSNYGYTFGSGTRLTVV.

This clonotype was picked up many times. The chain has TRBV29-1 and TRBJ2-5; D is unresolved. The germline CDR1 and CDR2 sequences are SQVTM and ANQGSEA. The germline V and J ends were trimmed by 4 bases and 2 bases, with 8 bases remaining between them. The CDR3 consists of 12 residues. The CDR3 coding sequence is TGCAGCGTTGTGGAACTTCAAGAGACCCAGTACTTC. This translates into CSVVELQETQYF. The full variable domain, in which reference TRBV29-1 and TRBJ2-5 provide the parts outside the CDR3, is SAVISQKPSRDICQRGTSLTIQCQVDSQVTMMFWYRQQPGQSLTLIATANQGSEATYESGFVIDKFPISRPNLTFSTLTVSNMSPEDSSIYLCSVVELQETQYFGPGTRLLVL.

This clonotype was recorded many times. V is TRBV12-3 or TRBV12-4 and J is TRBJ1-5; D remains ambiguous. V lost 5 bases and J lost 0, with 5 bases in between. The CDR3 has 13 residues. This CDR3 is CASSPTSNQPQHF. The CDR3 DNA is TGTGCCAGCAGTCCTACTAGCAATCAGCCCCAGCATTTT.

This clonotype was seen many times. The chain recombines TRBV27 with TRBJ1-2; 8 nucleotides match TRBD1. V shed 2 bases, J shed 5 bases, and the junction held 1 base outside the gene matches. This CDR3 region has 13 residues. The germline V gene has CDR1 MNHEY and CDR2 SMNVEV (reference sequence). In nucleotides, the CDR3 is TGTGCCAGCAGTTTAGGGACAGGATATGGCTACACCTTC. It yields the protein CASSLGTGYGYTF.

This clonotype was seen many times. The chain uses TRBV7-2 and TRBJ1-1; no clear D. Germline V gives CDR1 SGHTA, CDR2 FQGNSA. V was pared by 2 bases and J by 8 bases, with 12 bases between. This CDR3 comprises 13 residues. The CDR3 is CASSLWAREEAFF. The CDR3 bases are TGTGCCAGCAGCTTATGGGCACGAGAAGAAGCTTTCTTT.

This clonotype was seen just once. A much larger clone sits a single nucleotide away, making a read error possible. The chain links TRBV6-5 to TRBJ1-2; a weak D match, TRBD1 (6 bases). The germline gives CDR1 MNHEY, CDR2 SVGAGI. This CDR3 is built from 13 residues. As DNA, the CDR3 is TGTGCCAGCAGTCCGAAACACAGGGATGGCTACATCTTC. Translating gives CASSPKHRDGYIF.